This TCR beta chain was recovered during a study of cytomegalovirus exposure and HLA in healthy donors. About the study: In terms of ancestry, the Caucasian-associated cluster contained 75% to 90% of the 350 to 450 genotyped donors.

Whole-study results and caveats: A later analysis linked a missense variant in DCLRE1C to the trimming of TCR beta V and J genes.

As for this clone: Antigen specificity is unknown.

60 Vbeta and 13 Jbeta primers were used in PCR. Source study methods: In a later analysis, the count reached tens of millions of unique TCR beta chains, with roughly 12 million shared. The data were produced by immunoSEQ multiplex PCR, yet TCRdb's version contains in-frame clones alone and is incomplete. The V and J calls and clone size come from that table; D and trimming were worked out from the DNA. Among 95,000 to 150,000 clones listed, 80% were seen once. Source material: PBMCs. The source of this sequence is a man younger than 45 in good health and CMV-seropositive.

The CDR3 region has the DNA TGTGCCAGCAGCCCCGACAGATCCTACGAGCAGTACTTC. This translates into CASSPDRSYEQYF. V is TRBV7-3 and J is TRBJ2-5; perhaps TRBD1 as D (5 bases). With the DNA end fitting TRBJ2-7 better, the J assignment may be wrong. Germline V lookup: CDR1 SGHTA, CDR2 FQGTGA. The CDR3 extends over 13 amino acids.